This record covers a single T cell receptor (beta chain). This clonotype was counted a few times. There is no known antigen for this receptor. Base qualities are not provided; no much larger clone lies one nucleotide away. Library prep was done by PCR. Sequencing was carried out with an Illumina HiSeq 2500. To normalize quantification of the TCRbeta repertoire, the TCR libraries were built with molecular barcoding that relied on unique molecular identifiers. The raw public reads went through TCRdb reprocessing: fastp at Q25, MiXCR clone calling, in-frame beta chains kept. One record per CDR3 amino acid sequence lists the most common genes and DNA. Across this sample there are about 360,000 distinct CDR3 sequences, with about an eighth seen only once. The biggest ten clones account for roughly 4.5% of the sample. From cysteine to phenylalanine, the CDR3 is 13 amino acids long. The read is trimmed to its CDR3 DNA, 39 bases read in frame from base 1. CDR1 DFQATT and CDR2 SNEGSKA were looked up in the germline V gene (reference sequence). Cut back by 5 bases and 6 bases, the V and J ends lie 16 bases apart.

These data belong to a study of T-cell reconstitution after alpha-beta-depleted transplantation in children (dated by TCRdb to about 2016). General notes on the study: The study quantitatively tracked T-cell immune reconstitution after TCRalphabeta/CD19-depleted allogeneic hematopoietic cell transplantation in children using TCR repertoire profiling.

The V gene is TRBV20-1 and the J gene is TRBJ1-1; the D gene is perhaps TRBD1, on 5 matching bases. Material: PBMCs, obtained from the stem cell graft. The sequence derives from a human donor who donated a stem cell graft to a child with Fanconi anemia. The CDR3 reads as follows: CSALQGLLPEAFF. The nucleotides read TGCAGTGCTCTTCAGGGATTATTGCCTGAAGCTTTCTTT.